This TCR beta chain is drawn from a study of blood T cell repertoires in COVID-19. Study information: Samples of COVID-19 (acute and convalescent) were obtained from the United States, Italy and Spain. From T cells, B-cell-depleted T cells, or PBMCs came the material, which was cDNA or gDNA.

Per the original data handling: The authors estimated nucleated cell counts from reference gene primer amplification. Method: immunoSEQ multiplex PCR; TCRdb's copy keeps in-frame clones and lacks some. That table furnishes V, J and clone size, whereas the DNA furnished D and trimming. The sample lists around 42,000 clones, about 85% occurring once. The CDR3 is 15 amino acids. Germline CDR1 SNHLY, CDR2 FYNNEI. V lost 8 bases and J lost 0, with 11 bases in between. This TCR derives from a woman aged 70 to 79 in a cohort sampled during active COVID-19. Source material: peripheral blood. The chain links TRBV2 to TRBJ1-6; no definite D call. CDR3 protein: CASEQQDSYNSPLHF. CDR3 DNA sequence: TGTGCCAGCGAACAGCAGGACTCCTATAATTCACCCCTCCACTTT.